A single sample gave rise to the 27 T cell receptor beta chains below, sequenced in a study of T cells after yellow fever vaccination. One entry per CDR3 protein, called by TCRdb with MiXCR from the 5' RACE reads. The sample lists roughly 94,000 distinct CDR3 sequences, about 8.2% occurring once. The sequencing used CD8+ T cells not binding an NS4B(214-222) dextramer, sorted from PBMCs, collected roughly 14 days after the first yellow fever vaccination. Receptors originate from a man between 18 and 29 years old who received the YFV17D yellow fever vaccine.

The V call is TRBV3-1, the J call TRBJ1-4; D gene uncertain. This CDR3 comprises 14 residues. The germline V gene encodes CDR1 LGHDT and CDR2 YNNKEL (reference sequence). V was pared by 3 bases and J by 0 bases, with 5 bases between. CDR3 nucleotides: TGTGCCAGCAGCCAGCTTGCAACTAATGAAAAACTGTTTTTT. Residues: CASSQLATNEKLFF.

This clonotype showed up just a few times. The rearrangement links TRBV7-9 to TRBJ2-1, with 8 bases lining up with TRBD2. Per the germline V gene, CDR1 is SEHNR and CDR2 is FQNEAQ (reference sequence). Trimming at V came to 5 bases and at J to 0 bases, leaving 6 bases not matched to a gene. The CDR3 totals 16 residues. The CDR3 region has the DNA TGTGCCAGCAGCCCCGGGGGGGGCACCTCCTACAATGAGCAGTTCTTC. Translating gives CASSPGGGTSYNEQFF.

The chain recombines TRBV7-2 with TRBJ2-7; D gene unclear. Germline CDR1 SGHTA, CDR2 FQGNSA. V lost 8 bases and J 0 bases, leaving 20 bases between the germline ends. The CDR3 extends over 16 amino acids. The CDR3 spells CASGPYGQLSSYEQYF. In nucleotides, the CDR3 is TGTGCCAGCGGTCCGTATGGGCAGTTAAGCTCCTACGAGCAGTACTTC.

This rearrangement joins TRBV11-2 to TRBJ1-3; D perhaps matches TRBD1 (5 bases). The V and J ends lost 6 bases and 2 bases respectively, with 14 bases between them. The germline V gene has CDR1 SGHAT and CDR2 FQNNGV. The CDR3 loop spans 15 amino acids. The CDR3 DNA sequence: TGTGCCAGCAGTCCAACAGGCCGCGCTGGAAACACCATATATTTT. It encodes CASSPTGRAGNTIYF.

This clonotype was detected only a few times. The chain couples TRBV27 to TRBJ1-2, with no clear D. Trimming cost V 6 bases and J 6 bases, with 14 bases left between them. Germline CDR1 MNHEY, CDR2 SMNVEV (reference sequence). The CDR3 consists of 13 residues. The CDR3 here is CASRKTPWDGYTF. The CDR3 bases are TGTGCCAGCAGGAAGACACCCTGGGATGGCTACACCTTC.

This chain connects TRBV29-1 to TRBJ2-5; 12 bases match TRBD2. Germline V gives CDR1 SQVTM, CDR2 ANQGSEA. This CDR3 has 14 amino acids. Unmatched junction bases numbered 1, after V lost 4 bases and J lost 1 base. The CDR3 loop is CSVGGLAGQETQYF. CDR3 DNA sequence: TGCAGCGTTGGGGGACTAGCGGGCCAAGAGACCCAGTACTTC.

This clonotype occurred many times. The chain recombines TRBV29-1 with TRBJ2-1; D call uncertain. V dropped 4 bases and J dropped 8 bases, with 9 bases sitting between them. CDR3 length equals 11 residues. Germline V gene sequence: CDR1 SQVTM, CDR2 ANQGSEA. The CDR3 nucleotides are TGCAGCGTTGGGGCCCCCCATGAGCAGTTCTTC. This encodes CSVGAPHEQFF.

This clonotype was observed many times. The chain is built from TRBV10-3 and TRBJ2-1, with 12 bases that match TRBD1. The CDR3 totals 17 residues. The V gene's germline CDR1 is ENHRY and CDR2 SYGVKD. V shed 2 bases and J 5 bases; nucleotides not matched to a gene: 7. The CDR3 sequence: CAISEDLGQGAHNEQFF. CDR3 nucleotides: TGTGCCATCAGTGAGGACCTGGGACAGGGGGCCCACAATGAGCAGTTCTTC.

The J gene is TRBJ2-3, the V gene TRBV27; 10 bases align to TRBD2. The CDR3 covers 16 residues. Germline assignment: CDR1 MNHEY and CDR2 SMNVEV (reference sequence). V dropped 4 bases and J dropped 6; count of bases not matched to a gene: 10. This CDR3 reads CASSSPTSGLPDTQYF. The CDR3, as DNA: TGTGCCAGCAGTTCACCGACTAGCGGGCTTCCTGATACGCAGTATTTT.

This clonotype was picked up a small number of times. The rearrangement uses TRBV4-1 and TRBJ1-1; no reliable D call. This CDR3 has 16 amino acids. Per the germline V gene, CDR1 is MGHRA and CDR2 is YSYEKL. Trimming left V 0 bases short and J 0 bases short, with 11 bases between. Here the CDR3 reads CASSQEPQMMNTEAFF. CDR3 DNA: TGCGCCAGCAGCCAAGAGCCACAGATGATGAACACTGAAGCTTTCTTT.

The chain is built from TRBV6-6 and TRBJ2-2, with D maybe TRBD2 (5 bases). The V end was cut by 7 bases, the J end by 5 bases, with 11 bases between. The length of the CDR3 is 13 residues. Looked up from germline, CDR1 is MNHNY and CDR2 is SVGAGI (reference sequence). CDR3 nucleotide sequence: TGTGCCAGCACCTACGGGGTTACCGGGGAGCTGTTTTTT. It specifies CASTYGVTGELFF.

This chain uses TRBV5-5 with TRBJ2-1; D unresolved. The CDR3 consists of 15 residues. Trimming stripped 2 bases from V and 5 bases from J, with 14 bases between. CDR1 is SGHKS and CDR2 is YYEKEE in the germline V gene (reference sequence). The CDR3 DNA sequence: TGTGCCAGCAGCTTACGGTGGCCAAGCGACAATGAGCAGTTCTTC. Amino acid sequence: CASSLRWPSDNEQFF.

This clonotype turned up a few times. CDR3: CASLFSGGYTDTQYF. The CDR3, as DNA: TGTGCTAGTCTTTTTAGCGGGGGGTATACAGATACGCAGTATTTT. The chain combines TRBV12-5 with TRBJ2-3; TRBD2 agrees at 10 bases. J gave up 3 bases and V 8 bases, and 8 bases lay outside the gene matches. The CDR3 consists of 15 residues. The germline V gene encodes CDR1 LGHNT and CDR2 FRNRAP.

This clonotype has a count of ten or more. The rearrangement uses TRBV7-6 and TRBJ1-1; TRBD1 aligns across 9 bases. V lost 4 bases, J lost 3 bases, and 9 bases stayed unmatched. The CDR3 loop spans 16 amino acids. CDR1 is SGHVS and CDR2 is FNYEAQ in the germline V gene. In DNA, the CDR3 is TGTGCCAGCAGCTCCTACAGGGGGCCCGGAGACACTGAAGCTTTCTTT. Amino acids: CASSSYRGPGDTEAFF.

This clonotype was picked up a small number of times. V is TRBV7-2 and J is TRBJ2-7, with D perhaps TRBD1 (5 bases). The germline CDR1 and CDR2 sequences are SGHTA and FQGNSA. CDR3 length: 13 residues. Trimming left V 3 bases short and J 5 bases short, with 11 bases between. The CDR3 DNA follows: TGTGCCAGCAGCTTGAGCCCAGGGAACGAGCAGTACGTC. Protein: CASSLSPGNEQYV.

This clonotype was detected a few times. The chain employs TRBV29-1 and TRBJ2-5; D call uncertain. CDR1 is SQVTM, CDR2 ANQGSEA, per germline. The CDR3 has 13 residues. V lost 7 bases, J lost 2 bases, and 14 bases lay in between. CDR3 loop: CSAAGDTQETQYF. For the CDR3, the DNA is TGCAGCGCGGCAGGAGATACTCAAGAGACCCAGTACTTC.

This clonotype showed up just a few times. The genes are TRBV24-1 and TRBJ2-5; maybe TRBD2 (5 bases). Germline values: CDR1 KGHDR, CDR2 SFDVKD. The CDR3 extends over 15 amino acids. Trimming shortened V by 5 bases and J by 7 bases, and 19 bases separated the two germline ends. The CDR3 DNA follows: TGTGCCACCAGTGGCGGCGGGTTGGACGAGTCGACCCAGTACTTC. Its protein product is CATSGGGLDESTQYF.

Only a few counts were recorded for this clonotype. The chain is built from TRBV19 and TRBJ2-2, with TRBD2 matching over 16 bases. CDR3 length: 16 residues. Germline CDR1 LNHDA, CDR2 SQIVND (reference sequence). After removal of 6 bases from V and 4 bases from J, the junction contained 2 bases not matched to a gene. Here the CDR3 reads CASRGLAGGVTGELFF. CDR3 sequence (DNA): TGTGCCAGTAGGGGACTAGCGGGGGGGGTCACCGGGGAGCTGTTTTTT.

This clonotype turned up a few times. The chain has TRBV6-5 and TRBJ2-2; no firm D call. The CDR3 loop spans 13 amino acids. Trimming removed 3 bases from V and 1 base from J, with 3 bases in between. Germline CDR1 reads MNHEY; CDR2 reads SVGAGI. The CDR3 protein is CASSYWNTGELFF. The CDR3 nucleotides read TGTGCCAGCAGTTATTGGAACACCGGGGAGCTGTTTTTT.

The chain is built from TRBV20-1 and TRBJ2-5, with 7 nucleotides matching TRBD1. The CDR3 is 15 residues long. The germline V gene encodes CDR1 DFQATT and CDR2 SNEGSKA (reference sequence). The junction had 12 bases not matched to a gene; V was cut back by 6 bases and J by 2 bases. The CDR3 sequence: CSARGLSEGQETQYF. In DNA, the CDR3 is TGCAGTGCAAGGGGGCTATCGGAAGGACAAGAGACCCAGTACTTC.

This CDR3 reads CASSSGLNEKLFF. The CDR3 DNA reads as TGTGCCAGCAGTTCCGGACTCAATGAAAAACTGTTTTTT. J is TRBJ1-4 and V is TRBV27; D remains ambiguous. CDR1 is MNHEY, CDR2 SMNVEV, per germline (reference sequence). The CDR3 extends over 13 amino acids. Deletions cut 4 bases from V and 5 bases from J, with 8 bases between. The complete variable domain, with remaining parts taken from reference TRBV27 and TRBJ1-4, reads EAQVTQNPRYLITVTGKKLTVTCSQNMNHEYMSWYRQDPGLGLRQIYYSMNVEVTDKGDVPEGYKVSRKEKRNFPLILESPSPNQTSLYFCASSSGLNEKLFFGSGTQLSVL.

V and J are TRBV5-1 and TRBJ2-1; 8 bases fit TRBD2. The germline gives CDR1 SGHRS, CDR2 YFSETQ. J lost 5 bases, V lost 1 base, and 5 bases had no gene match. CDR3 length: 15 amino acids. The DNA for the CDR3 is TGCGCCAGCAGCTTGCCCAGCGGGGGTAACAATGAGCAGTTCTTC. Translated: CASSLPSGGNNEQFF.

This sequence joins TRBV28 and TRBJ2-7; D ambiguous. Per germline, CDR1 MDHEN and CDR2 SYDVKM. V lost 1 base to trimming and J lost 0 bases, with 4 bases between them. The CDR3 contains 13 residues. CDR3 amino acids: CASSLFPSYEQYV. The CDR3 coding sequence is TGTGCCAGCAGTTTATTCCCCTCCTACGAGCAGTACGTC.

The chain is built from TRBV29-1 and TRBJ2-2; 10 nucleotides match TRBD1. Germline V gene lookup returns CDR1 SQVTM and CDR2 ANQGSEA. The CDR3 contains 13 residues. The junction had 4 bases not matched to a gene; V was cut back by 7 bases and J by 5 bases. CDR3 DNA: TGCAGCGCCGAGGACAGGGGGACCGGGGAGCTGTTTTTT. This sequence encodes CSAEDRGTGELFF.

The rearrangement links TRBV20-1 to TRBJ1-2, with 7 nucleotides matching TRBD1. The V and J ends lost 2 bases and 5 bases, in that order; junction bases with no gene match: 2. Per the germline V gene, CDR1 is DFQATT and CDR2 is SNEGSKA (reference sequence). This CDR3 has 12 amino acids. The CDR3 coding sequence is TGCAGTGCTAGAAACAGGGGATATGGCTACACCTTC. Translation gives CSARNRGYGYTF.

The V call is TRBV6-5, the J call TRBJ1-1; no firm D call. Trimming shortened V by 0 bases and J by 5 bases, and 7 bases separated the two germline ends. The germline CDR1 and CDR2 sequences are MNHEY and SVGAGI. CDR3 size: 13 residues. The CDR3 DNA reads as TGTGCCAGCAGTTACTCCCGCAAGACTGAAGCTTTCTTT. Translating gives CASSYSRKTEAFF.

V is TRBV7-8 and J is TRBJ2-5; 7 positions match TRBD2. The CDR3 runs to 14 residues. V lost 10 bases to trimming and J lost 7 bases; unmatched junction nucleotides: 15. The germline V gene encodes CDR1 SGHVS and CDR2 FQNEAQ. CDR3 in amino acids: CATWPGGFLGTQYF. The CDR3 DNA is TGTGCCACCTGGCCCGGGGGGTTTCTGGGGACCCAGTACTTC. The full variable domain, its missing parts supplied by reference TRBV7-8 and TRBJ2-5, is GAGVSQSPRYKVAKRGQDVALRCDPISGHVSLFWYQQALGQGPEFLTYFQNEAQLDKSGLPSDRFFAERPEGSVSTLKIQRTQQEDSAVYLCATWPGGFLGTQYFGPGTRLLVL.